The clone carrying this T cell receptor (beta chain) was observed a few times. Its target is unknown. Both TRBC1 and TRBC2 were covered by a beta constant-region primer of two equimolar oligonucleotides. The ligated cDNA underwent four PCR rounds using SP2 and nested alpha and beta constant-region primers. Using its own MiXCR run on the UMI-ligation and nested PCR reads, TCRdb lists one record per CDR3 protein. This sample has 150,000 or so distinct CDR3 sequences, with approximately 22% found just once. The data were obtained in a study of naive and memory T cell subsets. General study findings and limits: Clonotypes are single alpha or beta chains, not paired receptors. A few larger clonotypes appeared in naive repertoires, especially CD8, possibly memory cells re-expressing CD45RA. The power law exponent of TCR abundance differed between naive and memory cells.

Germline V lookup: CDR1 ENHRY, CDR2 SYGVKD. The CDR3 is made up of 13 amino acids. The ends lost 7 bases at V and 5 bases at J; junction bases unmatched: 2. Cells stained for CD3, CD4, CD8, CD45RA, CD27 and viability were sorted into four CD45RA/CD27 subsets. The sequence derives from a human donor in good health. Sequenced input: naive CD4+ T cells from blood. The rearrangement joins TRBV10-3 to TRBJ2-1; 10 bases align to TRBD2. CDR3 amino acids: CAINGLADNEQFF. For the CDR3, the DNA is TGTGCCATCAATGGACTAGCGGACAATGAGCAGTTCTTC.